The T cell receptor beta chain under discussion was sequenced for a study of blood T cell repertoires in COVID-19. Study-wide background: COVID-19 samples from acute and convalescent phases originated in the United States, Italy and Spain. T cells, B-cell-depleted T cells, or PBMCs supplied cDNA or gDNA.

The CDR3 covers 12 residues. CDR1 and CDR2 from the germline V gene are SGHRS and YFSETQ. V was cut by 5 bases and J by 3 bases, with 7 bases left in between. Under the authors' procedure: Using reference gene primer amplification, nucleated cell counts were estimated. TCRdb keeps only in-frame clones here, not all; method: immunoSEQ multiplex PCR. V and J calls plus clone size are reproduced from that table; the DNA served to infer D and trimming. The sample yields about 150,000 clones, about 89% seen once. Sequences were obtained from peripheral blood. The rearrangement links TRBV5-1 to TRBJ2-3, with a possible D match to TRBD2 (5 bases). The sequence came from a man aged 50 to 59 who had recovered from COVID-19. CDR3 in DNA: TGCGCCAGCAGACTAGAGACAGATACGCAGTATTTT. Translation gives CASRLETDTQYF.